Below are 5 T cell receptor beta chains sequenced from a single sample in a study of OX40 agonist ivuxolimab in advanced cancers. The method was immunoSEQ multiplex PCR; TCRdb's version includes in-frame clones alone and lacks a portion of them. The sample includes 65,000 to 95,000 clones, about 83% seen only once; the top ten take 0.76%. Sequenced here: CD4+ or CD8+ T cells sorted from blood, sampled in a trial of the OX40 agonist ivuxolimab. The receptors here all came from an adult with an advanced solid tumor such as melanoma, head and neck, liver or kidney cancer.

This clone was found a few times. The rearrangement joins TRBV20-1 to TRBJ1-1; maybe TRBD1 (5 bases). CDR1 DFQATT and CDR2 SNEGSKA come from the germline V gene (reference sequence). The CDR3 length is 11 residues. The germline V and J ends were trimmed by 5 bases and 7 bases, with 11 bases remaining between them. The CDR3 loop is CSAQRGDEAFF. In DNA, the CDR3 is TGCAGTGCTCAGAGGGGTGATGAAGCTTTCTTT.

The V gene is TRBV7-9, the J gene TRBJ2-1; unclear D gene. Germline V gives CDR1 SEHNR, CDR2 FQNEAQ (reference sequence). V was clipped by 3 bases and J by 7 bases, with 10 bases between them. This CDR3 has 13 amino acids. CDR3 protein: CASSFAAVNEQFF. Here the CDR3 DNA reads TGTGCCAGCAGCTTTGCCGCGGTGAATGAGCAGTTCTTC. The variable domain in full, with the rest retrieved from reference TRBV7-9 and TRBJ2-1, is DTGVSQNPRHKITKRGQNVTFRCDPISEHNRLYWYRQTLGQGPEFLTYFQNEAQLEKSRLLSDRFSAERPKGSFSTLEIQRTEQGDSAMYLCASSFAAVNEQFFGPGTRLTVL.

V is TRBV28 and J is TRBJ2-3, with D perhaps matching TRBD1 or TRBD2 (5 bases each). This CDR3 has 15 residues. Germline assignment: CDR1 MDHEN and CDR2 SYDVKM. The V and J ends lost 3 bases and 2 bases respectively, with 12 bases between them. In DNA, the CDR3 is TGTGCCAGCAGTTTGGCAGGGACCGTCACAGATACGCAGTATTTT. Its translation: CASSLAGTVTDTQYF.

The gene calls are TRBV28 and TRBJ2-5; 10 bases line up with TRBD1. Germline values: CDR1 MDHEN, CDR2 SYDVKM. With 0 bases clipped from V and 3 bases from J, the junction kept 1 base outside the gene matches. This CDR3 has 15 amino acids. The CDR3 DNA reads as TGTGCCAGCAGTTTATGGACAGGGGGCAAAGAGACCCAGTACTTC. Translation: CASSLWTGGKETQYF. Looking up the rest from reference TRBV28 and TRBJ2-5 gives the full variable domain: DVKVTQSSRYLVKRTGEKVFLECVQDMDHENMFWYRQDPGLGLRLIYFSYDVKMKEKGDIPEGYSVSREKKERFSLILESASTNQTSMYLCASSLWTGGKETQYFGPGTRLLVL.

For the CDR3, the DNA is TGTGCCAGCAGTGTACTTCGCGGGCCCACCGGGGAGCTGTTTTTT. Amino acids: CASSVLRGPTGELFF. The chain joins TRBV2 to TRBJ2-2; a weak D match, TRBD2 (5 bases). The CDR3 loop spans 15 amino acids. Trimming left V 4 bases short and J 4 bases short, with 13 bases between. CDR1 is SNHLY and CDR2 is FYNNEI in the germline V gene.